Below, 15 T cell receptor beta chains from the same sample are listed, as sequenced in a study of blood T cell repertoires in COVID-19. Clones were sequenced by immunoSEQ multiplex PCR, and TCRdb holds only the in-frame ones, with some missing. The sample records some 70,000 clones, roughly 86% being singletons. The source material was peripheral blood. The receptor source for this set is a man in his forties with COVID-19, enrolled during active disease.

The V call is TRBV3-1 (or the pseudogene TRBV3-2), the J call TRBJ2-6; D may be TRBD1 (6 bases). V was cut by 0 bases and J by 5 bases, with 17 bases left in between. The CDR3 is 18 residues long. Looked up from germline, CDR1 is LGHDT and CDR2 is YNNKEL (reference sequence). The CDR3 DNA is TGTGCCAGCAGCCAAGAGGGGCAGGGGCAGTGGAGGGCCAACGTCCTGACTTTC. It specifies CASSQEGQGQWRANVLTF.

The chain is built from TRBV21-1 and TRBJ2-1; the D call of TRBD2 is as the table states it, not checked on the DNA. TRBV21-1 is marked as a pseudogene. The CDR3 loop spans 19 amino acids. The CDR3 sequence is CASSKNSGGVTSSYNEQFF. The DNA for the CDR3 is TGTGCCAGCAGCAAAAATTCGGGGGGCGTTACCAGCTCCTACAATGAGCAGTTCTTC.

The chain combines TRBV15 with TRBJ2-7, with a weak D call TRBD2 (6 bases). The CDR3 is 14 amino acids. Germline V gene lookup returns CDR1 LNHNV and CDR2 YYDKDF (reference sequence). V lost 9 bases and J lost 3, with 18 bases in between. The CDR3, as DNA: TGTGCCACTAGTCTGGGGGGACTTAACTACGAGCAGTACTTC. Translation gives CATSLGGLNYEQYF.

The chain carries TRBV5-1 and TRBJ1-1; D is possibly TRBD1 (6 bases). The ends were cut back, 4 bases at V and 6 bases at J, with 19 bases in the middle. Germline-derived CDR1 and CDR2 are SGHRS and YFSETQ. This CDR3 spans 15 amino acids. Here the CDR3 DNA reads TGCGCCAGCAGCCCGGACAGAGGGGCCGGTGCTGAAGCTTTCTTT. This gives the protein CASSPDRGAGAEAFF.

The chain couples TRBV12-3 or TRBV12-4 to TRBJ1-2, with D perhaps TRBD1 (5 bases). Deletions cut 8 bases from V and 3 bases from J, with 13 bases between. The CDR3 extends over 13 amino acids. The CDR3 loop is CASGGVSDYGYTF. The CDR3 DNA reads as TGTGCCAGCGGAGGGGTATCAGACTATGGCTACACCTTC.

The CDR3 is CASSPQRGAGTGELFF. The DNA of the CDR3 is TGTGCCAGCAGCCCTCAGCGGGGGGCGGGGACCGGGGAGCTGTTTTTT. V usage is TRBV11-3 and J usage is TRBJ2-2; 9 nucleotides align to TRBD2. The junction had 9 bases not matched to a gene; V was cut back by 5 bases and J by 5 bases. There are 16 residues in the CDR3. The germline gives CDR1 SGHNT, CDR2 YENEEA.

Concerning this clone: The same CDR3 arises from other DNA sequences in this sample as well. The chain has TRBV5-1 and TRBJ2-3; D is ambiguous. The ends were cut back, 0 bases at V and 1 base at J, with 9 bases in the middle. Germline CDR1 is SGHRS and CDR2 is YFSETQ. There are 15 residues in the CDR3. The DNA of the CDR3 is TGCGCCAGCAGCTTGGCTAGTTCAGGCACAGATACGCAGTATTTT. Translating gives CASSLASSGTDTQYF.

The chain is built from TRBV6-2 or TRBV6-3 and TRBJ1-2, with 7 bases matching TRBD1. This CDR3 spans 15 amino acids. V shed 2 bases and J 1 base; nucleotides not matched to a gene: 4. Germline CDR1 is MNHEY and CDR2 is SVGEGT. DNA for the CDR3: TGTGCCAGCAGTTACCGGACAGGAATTAACTATGGCTACACCTTC. Residues: CASSYRTGINYGYTF.

The gene calls are TRBV3-1 (or the pseudogene TRBV3-2) and TRBJ1-6; TRBD1 might be the D (5 bases). CDR1 LGHDT and CDR2 YNNKEL come from the germline V gene (reference sequence). The V end was cut by 3 bases, the J end by 1 base, with 16 bases between. The CDR3 extends over 18 amino acids. CDR3 sequence reads: CASSHPPGRGSYNSPLHF. The CDR3 bases are TGTGCCAGCAGCCATCCTCCCGGGCGGGGGTCCTATAATTCACCCCTCCACTTT.

The rearrangement uses TRBV5-6 and TRBJ2-2, with D maybe TRBD2 (5 bases). CDR1 SGHDT and CDR2 YYEEEE come from the germline V gene. This CDR3 is built from 15 residues. V shed 0 bases and J shed 3 bases, with 9 bases lying between them. DNA of the CDR3: TGTGCCAGCAGCTTGGGAGGGCGCGACACCGGGGAGCTGTTTTTT. This translates into CASSLGGRDTGELFF. The variable domain in full, completed from reference TRBV5-6 and TRBJ2-2, reads DAGVTQSPTHLIKTRGQQVTLRCSPKSGHDTVSWYQQALGQGPQFIFQYYEEEERQRGNFPDRFSGHQFPNYSSELNVNALLLGDSALYLCASSLGGRDTGELFFGEGSRLTVL.

The chain is built from TRBV2 and TRBJ2-2, with D tentatively TRBD2 (6 bases). In germline, CDR1 is SNHLY, CDR2 FYNNEI. V lost 8 bases to trimming and J lost 6 bases, with 13 bases between them. The CDR3 consists of 13 residues. The CDR3 region has the DNA TGTGCCAGCCATGGCGGGGATCCCGGGGAGCTGTTTTTT. Its protein is CASHGGDPGELFF.

This chain connects TRBV5-1 to TRBJ2-5; no clear D gene. V shed 2 bases and J shed 0 bases, with 5 bases lying between them. The CDR3 totals 13 residues. Germline CDR1 SGHRS, CDR2 YFSETQ. The CDR3 sequence is CASSFLYQETQYF. The CDR3 coding sequence is TGCGCCAGCAGCTTTCTTTACCAAGAGACCCAGTACTTC.

This chain links TRBV24-1 with TRBJ2-3; tentatively, D is TRBD1 (6 bases). V shed 7 bases and J shed 3 bases, with 22 bases lying between them. The CDR3 contains 17 residues. Germline loops: CDR1 KGHDR, CDR2 SFDVKD. CDR3: CATRPSGTPGVTDTQYF. DNA for the CDR3: TGTGCCACCAGGCCCTCCGGGACACCAGGAGTAACAGATACGCAGTATTTT.

The CDR3 coding sequence is TGTGCCAGCAGCTTACGAGGGCTATCTGGAAACACCATATATTTT. It yields the protein CASSLRGLSGNTIYF. V gene TRBV7-9 combines with J gene TRBJ1-3; D is uncertain. CDR1 SEHNR and CDR2 FQNEAQ come from the germline V gene (reference sequence). This CDR3 comprises 15 residues. V was pared by 2 bases and J by 1 base, with 9 bases between.

This clone was found a few times. The genes are TRBV30 and TRBJ2-3, with D unresolved. The CDR3 runs 14 residues. Germline loops: CDR1 GTSNPN, CDR2 SVGIG (reference sequence). Trimming removed 1 base at V and 2 bases at J, with 10 bases between. The CDR3 nucleotides read TGTGCCTGGAGTGGCGTCGGAGACACAGATACGCAGTATTTT. It is translated as CAWSGVGDTDTQYF.